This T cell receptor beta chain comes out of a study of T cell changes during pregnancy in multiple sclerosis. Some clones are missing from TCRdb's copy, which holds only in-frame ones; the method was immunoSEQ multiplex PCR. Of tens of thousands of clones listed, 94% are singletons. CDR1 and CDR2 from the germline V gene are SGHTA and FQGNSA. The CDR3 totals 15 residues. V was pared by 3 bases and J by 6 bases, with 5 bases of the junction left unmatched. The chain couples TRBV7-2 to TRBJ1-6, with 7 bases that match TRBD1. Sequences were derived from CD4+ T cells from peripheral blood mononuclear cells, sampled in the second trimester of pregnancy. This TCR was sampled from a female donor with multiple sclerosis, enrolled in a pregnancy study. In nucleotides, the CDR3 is TGTGCCAGCAGCTTGGTGGGACAGCTTAATTCACCCCTCCACTTT. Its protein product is CASSLVGQLNSPLHF.